Presented here are 6 T cell receptor beta chains from one specimen sequenced in a study of glioma-infiltrating T cells. Amplification of TCR alpha and beta CDR3 regions from RNA used iRepertoire nested multiplex PCR. TCRdb called the multiplex PCR reads again in MiXCR, with one record for every CDR3 protein. The data contain approximately 110,000 distinct CDR3 sequences, approximately 25% of them singletons. Sequenced: glioma tissue, nonneoplastic brain tissue, or PBMCs (not recorded which). These receptor sequences come from a human donor with low-grade glioma or glioblastoma, undergoing nonglioma brain surgery, or in good health (not recorded which).

As regards this clonotype: A much larger clone lies a single base off, so this may be a read error. This sequence joins TRBV7-2 and TRBJ2-2; possibly TRBD2 for D (5 bases). Germline V CDR1 and CDR2: SGHTA, FQGNSA. The length of the CDR3 is 15 residues. CDR3 sequence: CASSLRATNTGELLF. The CDR3 DNA is TGTGCCAGCAGCTTACGAGCCACGAACACCGGGGAGCTGCTTTTT.

As for this clonotype: Given a much more abundant clone one base away, this may be a read error. The rearrangement uses TRBV5-1 and TRBJ2-3; 8 bases are shared with TRBD1. Unmatched junction bases numbered 20, after V lost 7 bases and J lost 7 bases. The CDR3 consists of 17 residues. Germline-derived CDR1 and CDR2 are SGHRS and YFSETQ. The CDR3 protein is CASRSGSGTGRSYTQYF. In DNA, the CDR3 is TGCGCCAGCCGCTCCGGTTCCGGGACAGGACGTAGCTATACGCAGTATTTT.

This clonotype has at least ten counts. The V call is TRBV18, the J call TRBJ1-1, with D possibly matching TRBD1 (6 bases). Trimming took 0 bases from V and 1 from J, leaving 6 bases between them. The germline V gene encodes CDR1 KGHSH and CDR2 LQKENI. The CDR3 runs 14 residues. The CDR3 sequence is CASSPPGQNTEAFF. The CDR3 DNA is TGTGCCAGCTCACCACCGGGACAGAACACTGAAGCTTTCTTT.

The chain combines TRBV4-3 with TRBJ2-7; D remains unclear. Trimming removed 2 bases from V and 3 bases from J, with 17 bases in between. CDR3 length: 16 amino acids. Germline assignment: CDR1 LGHNA and CDR2 YSLEER. The CDR3 DNA is TGCGCCAGCAGCCAATCCAATGGGCCCCTCGTCTACGAGCAGTACTTC. It encodes CASSQSNGPLVYEQYF.

This clonotype showed up just a few times. The chain has TRBV11-2 and TRBJ1-3; 10 positions agree with TRBD1. Germline V gene sequence: CDR1 SGHAT, CDR2 FQNNGV. The CDR3 covers 16 residues. J lost 3 bases, V lost 5 bases, and 7 bases had no gene match. The CDR3, as DNA: TGTGCCAGCAGCCCAAGACAGGGGGCGCGTGGAAACACCATATATTTT. Translated: CASSPRQGARGNTIYF. Looking up the rest from reference TRBV11-2 and TRBJ1-3 gives the full variable domain: EAGVAQSPRYKIIEKRQSVAFWCNPISGHATLYWYQQILGQGPKLLIQFQNNGVVDDSQLPKDRFSAERLKGVDSTLKIQPAKLEDSAVYLCASSPRQGARGNTIYFGEGSWLTVV.

This clonotype has more than one count but fewer than ten. This chain links TRBV12-3 or TRBV12-4 with TRBJ1-1, with a possible D match to TRBD1 (6 bases). The CDR3 sequence is 14 residues long. V dropped 6 bases and J dropped 5 bases, with 16 bases sitting between them. CDR3: CASRRVGDRTEAFF. The CDR3 nucleotides read TGTGCCAGCAGACGGGTGGGTGACAGGACTGAAGCTTTCTTT.